The entry below describes one TCR beta chain. Its target is unknown. Time point noted: cycle 4 day 1 (C4D1), after 6 weeks of nivolumab. In every patient, relapse followed autologous stem cell transplantation, while exposure to brentuximab vedotin differed. These data are taken from a study of PD-1 blockade in classical Hodgkin lymphoma. Study-wide results and limits: It was reported that newly diagnosed patients had less baseline TCR diversity than healthy donors. TCR diversity in CD4+, not CD8+, cells rose significantly by C4D1.

In germline, CDR1 is KGHSH, CDR2 LQKENI. This CDR3 comprises 13 residues. V was trimmed by 2 bases and J by 4 bases, leaving 8 bases between them. Sequencing was performed with immunoSEQ multiplex PCR; in TCRdb, only in-frame clones are kept and a portion is missing. The top ten clones hold 3.5% to 5% of a sample with about 33,000 clones, approximately 67% of them seen once. The TCR originated in a human donor with classical Hodgkin lymphoma. The rearrangement links TRBV18 to TRBJ1-1; no definite D call. The sequencing used peripheral blood mononuclear cells (PBMCs), collected before the fourth cycle of nivolumab. The CDR3 here is CASSPGMGTEAFF. The CDR3 region has the DNA TGTGCCAGCTCACCAGGGATGGGCACTGAAGCTTTCTTT.